The 29 T cell receptor beta chains given below trace back to one sample, sequenced in a study of T cells in localized non-small cell lung cancer. Method: immunoSEQ multiplex PCR; TCRdb's copy keeps in-frame clones and lacks some. The data hold under 100,000 clones, with 88% observed a single time. This material consisted of peripheral blood, taken before any cancer treatment. The receptors shown here come from a woman between 40 and 69 years old with stage I squamous cell lung carcinoma.

This chain joins TRBV6-5 and TRBJ1-1; D possibly corresponds to TRBD1 (6 bases). The germline V and J ends were trimmed by 0 bases and 6 bases, with 14 bases remaining between them. In germline, CDR1 is MNHEY, CDR2 SVGAGI. This CDR3 contains 15 residues. The CDR3 DNA reads as TGTGCCAGCAGTTACTCGATCGCAGGGGATTCTGAAGCTTTCTTT. It is translated as CASSYSIAGDSEAFF.

The rearrangement uses TRBV2 and TRBJ1-2; D is unclear. Trimming cost V 8 bases and J 4 bases, with 23 bases left between them. CDR1 and CDR2 from the germline V gene are SNHLY and FYNNEI. This CDR3 is 16 amino acids long. CDR3 nucleotide sequence: TGTGCCAGCGCAGCCCGGCAGGTGAAGCAATCCTATGGCTACACCTTC. It codes for CASAARQVKQSYGYTF.

The rearrangement links TRBV9 to TRBJ1-2, with a weak D call TRBD1 (6 bases). Germline CDR1 is SGDLS and CDR2 is YYNGEE. The CDR3 totals 17 residues. Trimming took 4 bases from V and 6 from J, leaving 25 bases between them. CDR3 loop: CASSPDSRRSGENGYTF. The CDR3 DNA reads as TGTGCCAGCAGCCCAGATTCACGGCGGTCAGGGGAAAATGGCTACACCTTC.

The V gene is TRBV7-3, the J gene TRBJ2-6, with 7 bases aligning to TRBD1. The CDR3 is 19 residues long. The ends lost 2 bases at V and 1 base at J; junction bases unmatched: 11. CDR1 and CDR2 from the germline V gene are SGHTA and FQGTGA. This CDR3 is CASSLLPVRQGSGANVLTF. CDR3 coding DNA: TGTGCCAGCAGCTTACTACCGGTCCGACAGGGATCTGGGGCCAACGTCCTGACTTTC.

The chain employs TRBV7-3 and TRBJ2-7, with TRBD2 as a possible D gene (5 bases). Trimming took 3 bases from V and 4 from J, leaving 10 bases between them. This CDR3 is 13 amino acids long. Germline V gene data show CDR1 as SGHTA and CDR2 as FQGTGA. The DNA of the CDR3 is TGTGCCAGCAGCTTGGGTAGCGAATACGAGCAGTACTTC. Encoded protein: CASSLGSEYEQYF.

V usage is TRBV18 and J usage is TRBJ1-4; a possible D gene is TRBD1 (6 bases). From germline, CDR1 is KGHSH and CDR2 LQKENI. The CDR3 is 17 residues long. The V end lost 0 bases, the J end lost 6 bases, and 17 bases lay between the germline ends. The CDR3 coding sequence is TGTGCCAGCTCACCACCGGAATCGGGGGCCGTGGATGAAAAACTGTTTTTT. It is translated as CASSPPESGAVDEKLFF.

The genes are TRBV2 and TRBJ2-7; no reliable D call. The CDR3 totals 14 residues. Trimming shortened V by 3 bases and J by 0 bases, and 9 bases separated the two germline ends. The germline V gene has CDR1 SNHLY and CDR2 FYNNEI. In DNA form, the CDR3 reads TGTGCCAGCAGTGACCAGCTGGGCTCCTACGAGCAGTACTTC. Its protein product is CASSDQLGSYEQYF.

V is TRBV5-1 and J is TRBJ2-7; D unclear. CDR1 is SGHRS, CDR2 YFSETQ, per germline. The CDR3 is 13 amino acids. The V and J ends lost 2 bases and 6 bases respectively, with 12 bases between them. CDR3 protein: CASSLSRPGEQYF. As DNA, the CDR3 is TGCGCCAGCAGCTTAAGCCGTCCTGGCGAGCAGTACTTC. Full variable domain (rest looked up from reference TRBV5-1 and TRBJ2-7): KAGVTQTPRYLIKTRGQQVTLSCSPISGHRSVSWYQQTPGQGLQFLFEYFSETQRNKGNFPGRFSGRQFSNSRSEMNVSTLELGDSALYLCASSLSRPGEQYFGPGTRLTVT.

This chain links TRBV6-5 with TRBJ1-1; 8 nucleotides align to TRBD1. CDR1 and CDR2 (germline): MNHEY, SVGAGI. The CDR3 loop spans 14 amino acids. Trimming cost V 2 bases and J 4 bases; bases outside gene matches: 3. In DNA form, the CDR3 reads TGTGCCAGCAGTTACCAGGGGGCAATCACTGAAGCTTTCTTT. Its translation is CASSYQGAITEAFF.

The V and J genes are TRBV30 and TRBJ1-3, with D unresolved. CDR3 size: 14 residues. Germline CDR1 and CDR2: GTSNPN and SVGIG (reference sequence). Trimming left V 1 base short and J 0 bases short, with 7 bases between. Here the CDR3 reads CAWSGTDSGNTIYF. For the CDR3, the DNA is TGTGCCTGGAGTGGTACAGACTCTGGAAACACCATATATTTT.

The chain carries TRBV19 and TRBJ1-6; D is unclear. This CDR3 is 14 amino acids long. Germline V gene data show CDR1 as LNHDA and CDR2 as SQIVND (reference sequence). Trimming took 3 bases from V and 6 from J, leaving 9 bases between them. CDR3 residues: CASSIYSLNSPLHF. CDR3 DNA: TGTGCCAGTAGTATCTACAGCCTTAATTCACCCCTCCACTTT.

The chain uses TRBV5-1 and TRBJ2-7; maybe TRBD1 (6 bases). V dropped 4 bases and J dropped 3 bases, with 14 bases sitting between them. The CDR3 length is 14 residues. Germline CDR1 reads SGHRS; CDR2 reads YFSETQ. The CDR3 is CASSLQDRRYEQYF. In DNA form, the CDR3 reads TGCGCCAGCAGCCTGCAGGACAGACGCTACGAGCAGTACTTC.

The chain employs TRBV27 and TRBJ2-4, with TRBD2 identical over 13 bases. Germline V CDR1 and CDR2: MNHEY, SMNVEV (reference sequence). CDR3 length: 16 residues. V was clipped by 5 bases and J by 10 bases; unmatched bases: 11. CDR3 coding DNA: TGTGCCAGCAGTAGCAGGACTAGCGGGGGACAAGGGATTCAGTACTTC. Translated, it gives CASSSRTSGGQGIQYF.

This clone was picked up one time. The V gene is TRBV5-1, the J gene TRBJ2-1; D is perhaps TRBD1 or TRBD2 (5 bases each). This CDR3 is built from 16 residues. From germline, CDR1 is SGHRS and CDR2 YFSETQ. Trimming stripped 0 bases from V and 3 bases from J, with 13 bases between. CDR3 DNA: TGCGCCAGCAGCTTGGACTCTGCAGGGAGCTACAATGAGCAGTTCTTC. Encoded protein: CASSLDSAGSYNEQFF.

This clone was seen only once. V usage is TRBV5-4 and J usage is TRBJ1-1, with D perhaps matching TRBD1 (6 bases). The CDR3 length is 15 residues. Per the germline V gene, CDR1 is SGHNT and CDR2 is YYREEE (reference sequence). V was shortened by 2 bases and J by 1 base, with 12 bases between the two germline ends. In nucleotides, the CDR3 is TGTGCCAGCAGCTTCCCGGACAGACGGAACACTGAAGCTTTCTTT. Translated, it gives CASSFPDRRNTEAFF.

The J gene is TRBJ1-5, the V gene TRBV2, with a possible D match to TRBD1 (6 bases). Germline V CDR1 and CDR2: SNHLY, FYNNEI. V dropped 4 bases and J dropped 4 bases, with 11 bases sitting between them. This CDR3 has 14 amino acids. The CDR3 loop is CASSGGLWNQPQHF. Written as DNA, the CDR3 is TGTGCCAGCAGTGGGGGGCTGTGGAATCAGCCCCAGCATTTT.

This chain links TRBV5-4 with TRBJ1-2, with no clear D. The CDR3 length is 15 residues. Trimming cost V 0 bases and J 8 bases, with 17 bases left between them. Germline CDR1 SGHNT, CDR2 YYREEE (reference sequence). CDR3 DNA: TGTGCCAGCAGCTTGGAGTGGCCGCTCAGCTTAGGCTACACCTTC. Protein product: CASSLEWPLSLGYTF.

The chain joins TRBV5-4 to TRBJ2-1; TRBD1 matches 9 bases. This CDR3 contains 14 residues. V trimming: 2 bases; J trimming: 5 bases; junction bases outside the gene matches: 2. CDR1 is SGHNT, CDR2 YYREEE, per germline (reference sequence). The CDR3 reads CASSFRTGDNEQFF. DNA for the CDR3: TGTGCCAGCAGCTTCAGGACAGGGGACAATGAGCAGTTCTTC.

The gene calls are TRBV14 and TRBJ1-2; D unresolved. The CDR3 is 12 amino acids. Germline V gene lookup returns CDR1 SGHDN and CDR2 FVKESK. V was trimmed by 0 bases and J by 13 bases, leaving 12 bases between them. The CDR3 bases are TGTGCCAGCAGCCAAGAAGGGCGGACGTTCACCTTC. Protein: CASSQEGRTFTF.

The V and J genes are TRBV19 and TRBJ1-5; D call uncertain. CDR1 LNHDA and CDR2 SQIVND come from the germline V gene (reference sequence). This CDR3 is built from 12 residues. V was pared by 4 bases and J by 7 bases, with 8 bases between. This CDR3 is CASSTRIQPQHF. CDR3 in DNA: TGTGCCAGTAGTACTCGGATCCAGCCCCAGCATTTT.

A few counts support this clone. The chain recombines TRBV25-1 with TRBJ1-6; D gene ambiguous. Deletions cut 1 base from V and 14 bases from J, with 15 bases between. The CDR3 has 14 amino acids. From germline, CDR1 is MGHDK and CDR2 SYGVNS. The CDR3 DNA is TGTGCCAGCAGTGAATTTATTGGACTTAAGGCCCTCCACTTT. It specifies CASSEFIGLKALHF. Full variable domain (outside the CDR3, taken from reference TRBV25-1 and TRBJ1-6): EADIYQTPRYLVIGTGKKITLECSQTMGHDKMYWYQQDPGMELHLIHYSYGVNSTEKGDLSSESTVSRIRTEHFPLTLESARPSHTSQYLCASSEFIGLKALHFGNGTRLTVT.

The chain combines TRBV6-1 with TRBJ2-3, with 8 bases aligning to TRBD2. The germline CDR1 and CDR2 sequences are MNHNS and SASEGT. After removal of 2 bases from V and 7 bases from J, the junction contained 11 bases not matched to a gene. This CDR3 region has 16 residues. The CDR3 sequence is CASSEKERGPANTQYF. The CDR3, as DNA: TGTGCCAGCAGTGAAAAAGAGCGGGGGCCCGCGAATACGCAGTATTTT.

The CDR3 loop reads CASSIRQGGTEAFF. CDR3 nucleotide sequence: TGTGCCAGTAGTATTAGGCAGGGGGGCACTGAAGCTTTCTTT. The rearrangement uses TRBV19 and TRBJ1-1; 7 nucleotides match TRBD1. Germline-derived CDR1 and CDR2 are LNHDA and SQIVND (reference sequence). The trim removed 3 bases at V and 4 bases at J, leaving 5 bases unmatched. The CDR3 has 14 residues.

V usage is TRBV30 and J usage is TRBJ2-6; TRBD1 is a possible D gene (5 bases). The CDR3 extends over 17 amino acids. Germline CDR1 reads GTSNPN; CDR2 reads SVGIG (reference sequence). Trimming cost V 0 bases and J 0 bases, with 12 bases left between them. The CDR3 DNA sequence: TGTGCCTGGAGTGTGAAGGGGCTCCTCTCTGGGGCCAACGTCCTGACTTTC. Translating gives CAWSVKGLLSGANVLTF. Full variable domain (remainder filled in from reference TRBV30 and TRBJ2-6): SQTIHQWPATLVQPVGSPLSLECTVEGTSNPNLYWYRQAAGRGLQLLFYSVGIGQISSEVPQNLSASRPQDRQFILSSKKLLLSDSGFYLCAWSVKGLLSGANVLTFGAGSRLTVL.

This chain connects TRBV7-9 to TRBJ1-5; D might be TRBD1 (6 bases). Germline V gives CDR1 SEHNR, CDR2 FQNEAQ (reference sequence). CDR3 length equals 17 residues. Trimming left V 0 bases short and J 0 bases short, with 12 bases between. Written as DNA, the CDR3 is TGTGCCAGCAGCTTAGCCACAGGGATTTATAGCAATCAGCCCCAGCATTTT. It codes for CASSLATGIYSNQPQHF.

The chain links TRBV30 to TRBJ2-3; 12 nucleotides match TRBD2. The CDR3 consists of 17 residues. Germline CDR1 is GTSNPN and CDR2 is SVGIG (reference sequence). With 0 bases clipped from V and 3 bases from J, the junction kept 7 bases outside the gene matches. In DNA, the CDR3 is TGTGCCTGGAGTGTTCGACTAGCGGGGGTCCGTACAGATACGCAGTATTTT. Encoded protein: CAWSVRLAGVRTDTQYF.

The chain uses TRBV7-9 and TRBJ1-1, with 7 bases that match TRBD1. The germline gives CDR1 SEHNR, CDR2 FQNEAQ (reference sequence). The length of the CDR3 is 17 residues. V lost 5 bases, J lost 3 bases, and 15 bases stayed unmatched. In DNA, the CDR3 is TGTGCCAGCAGCCCCAGACAGGGTCGAGGCGGGGACACTGAAGCTTTCTTT. It codes for CASSPRQGRGGDTEAFF.

CDR3 loop: CASSLFGPGTSSYEQYF. In nucleotides, the CDR3 is TGCGCCAGCAGCTTGTTTGGCCCGGGAACGAGCTCCTACGAGCAGTACTTC. The V and J genes are TRBV5-1 and TRBJ2-7; D may be TRBD2 (5 bases). The CDR3 sequence is 17 residues long. CDR1 is SGHRS, CDR2 YFSETQ, per germline. Trimming pared 1 base from V and 0 bases from J, leaving 17 bases between.

The chain uses TRBV7-9 and TRBJ1-4; D gene unclear. This CDR3 has 15 amino acids. The V gene's germline CDR1 is SEHNR and CDR2 FQNEAQ (reference sequence). Trimming shortened V by 5 bases and J by 0 bases, and 10 bases separated the two germline ends. CDR3 sequence: CASSAHSSTNEKLFF. The CDR3 bases are TGTGCCAGCAGCGCCCACTCCTCAACTAATGAAAAACTGTTTTTT.